The present T cell receptor beta chain was sequenced within a study of T cell responses to AZD1222 COVID-19 vaccine. The data were produced by immunoSEQ multiplex PCR, yet TCRdb's version contains in-frame clones alone and is incomplete. This table holds around 160,000 clones, about 81% found once. Study observations and caveats: The peak T cell response came first, and repertoires were sampled only after it. Spike-specific TCR breadth and depth were elevated following two AZD1222 doses.

This clone was picked up one time. The antigen remains unidentified. The TCR was taken from an adult in good health. Sequencing used peripheral blood, obtained on day 0 of MenACWY control vaccination.

The CDR3 region is CASSPRGSYGYTF. The CDR3 DNA reads TGTGCCAGCAGTCCTCGGGGGTCCTATGGCTACACCTTC. V gene TRBV6-5 combines with J gene TRBJ1-2, with a possible D match to TRBD1 (5 bases). CDR1 is MNHEY and CDR2 is SVGAGI in the germline V gene. V gave up 5 bases and J gave up 4 bases, with 11 bases separating them. This CDR3 spans 13 amino acids.